These 22 T cell receptor beta chains share one sample of origin, sequenced in a study of Graves' ophthalmopathy and Graves' hyperthyroidism. RNA transcripts provided the template for amplifying TCR beta CDR3 regions. The first-round RT-PCR employed HTBI primers together with the Qiagen OneStep RT-PCR kit. A multiplex PCR was then performed as the second round. Each CDR3 protein gets one entry after TCRdb re-called the multiplex PCR reads with MiXCR. Of 220,000 or so distinct CDR3 sequences listed, 20% to 25% are singletons. The specimen was peripheral blood. The receptors stem from a woman between 45 and 65 years old with Graves' ophthalmopathy.

The J gene is TRBJ2-2, the V gene TRBV2, with D possibly TRBD1 on 6 matching bases. Trimming took 6 bases from V and 5 from J, leaving 16 bases between them. The CDR3 spans 15 residues. Germline-derived CDR1 and CDR2 are SNHLY and FYNNEI. The chain's CDR3 is CASRGTRGRTGELFF. DNA of the CDR3: TGTGCCAGCAGAGGGACACGGGGAAGAACCGGGGAGCTGTTTTTT.

This clonotype was seen many times. The chain has TRBV10-3 and TRBJ2-7; 7 bases are shared with TRBD1. The germline V gene encodes CDR1 ENHRY and CDR2 SYGVKD. The CDR3 loop spans 11 amino acids. Trimming removed 7 bases from V and 6 bases from J; junction bases left unmatched: 3. Here the CDR3 reads CAITTGAEQYF. CDR3 bases: TGTGCCATCACCACAGGGGCCGAGCAGTACTTC.

Many counts were recorded for this clonotype. V usage is TRBV30 and J usage is TRBJ1-6, with 7 bases matching TRBD1. The CDR3 runs to 17 residues. Per the germline V gene, CDR1 is GTSNPN and CDR2 is SVGIG (reference sequence). V lost 0 bases, J lost 6 bases, and 11 bases stayed unmatched. CDR3 residues: CAWSVTTTGQINSPLHF. The CDR3 nucleotides are TGTGCCTGGAGTGTAACTACGACGGGACAGATTAATTCACCCCTCCACTTT.

The V call is TRBV28, the J call TRBJ1-6, with 8 bases that match TRBD1. Germline CDR1 is MDHEN and CDR2 is SYDVKM. Germline trimming cut 6 bases from V and 4 bases from J; bases unmatched to any gene: 5. This CDR3 contains 15 residues. This chain's CDR3 is CASRPRQGYNSPLHF. The CDR3 nucleotides read TGTGCCAGCAGACCCCGACAGGGGTATAATTCACCCCTCCACTTT.

At least ten counts were recorded for this clonotype. The chain uses TRBV18 and TRBJ2-7, with 8 nucleotides matching TRBD1. Germline V gene lookup returns CDR1 KGHSH and CDR2 LQKENI. J gave up 6 bases and V 2 bases, and 3 bases lay outside the gene matches. The CDR3 sequence is 13 residues long. The DNA of the CDR3 is TGTGCCAGCTCACCAAAGACAGGGGCCGAGCAGTACTTC. This gives the protein CASSPKTGAEQYF.

The table lists this clonotype with many counts. The V call is TRBV4-1, the J call TRBJ2-1; 9 bases are a match to TRBD1. CDR3 length: 15 residues. CDR1 is MGHRA, CDR2 YSYEKL, per germline. Trimming removed 1 base from V and 4 bases from J; junction bases left unmatched: 2. The CDR3 DNA follows: TGCGCCAGCAGCCAAGGACAGGGGGAATACAATGAGCAGTTCTTC. This codes for CASSQGQGEYNEQFF.

This clonotype was seen many times. The chain recombines TRBV30 with TRBJ2-7, with D unresolved. Trimming removed 1 base from V and 6 bases from J, with 16 bases in between. There are 14 residues in the CDR3. Germline-derived CDR1 and CDR2 are GTSNPN and SVGIG (reference sequence). The CDR3 is CAWSGGVWAVEQYF. The CDR3 DNA reads TGTGCCTGGAGTGGCGGTGTTTGGGCAGTCGAGCAGTACTTC.

This clonotype was detected ten times or more. CDR3 protein: CASRKGEQPQHF. CDR3 nucleotide sequence: TGTGCCAGCAGGAAGGGGGAACAGCCCCAGCATTTT. The rearrangement uses TRBV12-3 or TRBV12-4 and TRBJ1-5; tentatively, D is TRBD1 (6 bases). The V gene lost 6 bases and the J gene lost 7 bases, with 10 bases spanning the gap. The CDR3 is 12 residues long.

This clonotype was seen many times. The rearrangement joins TRBV27 to TRBJ2-5, with D possibly matching TRBD2 (6 bases). This CDR3 comprises 14 residues. CDR1 and CDR2 (germline): MNHEY, SMNVEV (reference sequence). The V end was cut by 5 bases, the J end by 13 bases, with 23 bases between. The CDR3 nucleotides are TGTGCCAGCAGTCCTCGGGGGTCGCGGGGACCGCCGTACTTC. It specifies CASSPRGSRGPPYF.

This clonotype was recorded at least ten times. V gene TRBV5-4 combines with J gene TRBJ1-1; 7 bases match TRBD1. Germline CDR1 reads SGHNT; CDR2 reads YYREEE (reference sequence). V trimming: 5 bases; J trimming: 0 bases; junction bases outside the gene matches: 4. The CDR3 runs to 14 residues. The CDR3 loop reads CASSNDRVNTEAFF. CDR3 nucleotides: TGTGCCAGCAGTAACGACAGGGTGAACACTGAAGCTTTCTTT. The full variable domain, in which reference TRBV5-4 and TRBJ1-1 provide the parts outside the CDR3, is ETGVTQSPTHLIKTRGQQVTLRCSSQSGHNTVSWYQQALGQGPQFIFQYYREEENGRGNFPPRFSGLQFPNYSSELNVNALELDDSALYLCASSNDRVNTEAFFGQGTRLTVV.

The chain combines TRBV30 with TRBJ2-7; TRBD1 matches 8 bases. The CDR3 extends over 12 amino acids. With 8 bases clipped from V and 1 base from J, the junction kept 4 bases outside the gene matches. Germline V gene lookup returns CDR1 GTSNPN and CDR2 SVGIG (reference sequence). In DNA form, the CDR3 reads TGTGCCAGCCGGACAGGGTCCTACGAGCAGTACTTC. Its translation: CASRTGSYEQYF. Full variable domain (outside the CDR3, taken from reference TRBV30 and TRBJ2-7): SQTIHQWPATLVQPVGSPLSLECTVEGTSNPNLYWYRQAAGRGLQLLFYSVGIGQISSEVPQNLSASRPQDRQFILSSKKLLLSDSGFYLCASRTGSYEQYFGPGTRLTVT.

This clonotype was seen many times. The chain couples TRBV12-3 or TRBV12-4 to TRBJ1-1; D possibly corresponds to TRBD1 (6 bases). The CDR3 runs 14 residues. Deletions cut 9 bases from V and 1 base from J, with 15 bases between. CDR3 in DNA: TGTGCCAGTCGACCGGACAGCCAGAACACTGAAGCTTTCTTT. It specifies CASRPDSQNTEAFF.

This clonotype was recorded at least ten times. The chain couples TRBV20-1 to TRBJ1-2; no firm D call. From germline, CDR1 is DFQATT and CDR2 SNEGSKA (reference sequence). V lost 7 bases to trimming and J lost 5 bases, with 17 bases between them. This CDR3 is 13 amino acids long. CDR3 loop: CSGSGAVKYGYTF. The DNA of the CDR3 is TGCAGTGGCAGCGGAGCAGTGAAGTATGGCTACACCTTC.

This clonotype was detected ten times or more. The V call is TRBV2, the J call TRBJ1-2; 7 bases line up with TRBD1. Trimming cost V 7 bases and J 4 bases; bases outside gene matches: 9. Germline assignment: CDR1 SNHLY and CDR2 FYNNEI. The CDR3 runs 14 residues. DNA of the CDR3: TGTGCCAGCATTAGGGACAGAACGGGCTATGGCTACACCTTC. The encoded protein is CASIRDRTGYGYTF.

This sequence joins TRBV29-1 and TRBJ2-2; D call uncertain. Looked up from germline, CDR1 is SQVTM and CDR2 is ANQGSEA. This CDR3 is 11 amino acids long. Deletions cut 7 bases from V and 7 bases from J, with 10 bases between. The CDR3 loop reads CSALDSGELFF. CDR3 DNA: TGCAGCGCCCTCGATAGCGGGGAGCTGTTTTTT.

This clonotype was seen repeatedly, ten times or more. The chain links TRBV7-9 to TRBJ1-1; D unresolved. Trimming shortened V by 7 bases and J by 9 bases, and 12 bases separated the two germline ends. The length of the CDR3 is 11 residues. Germline lookup yields CDR1 SEHNR and CDR2 FQNEAQ (reference sequence). CDR3 nucleotide sequence: TGTGCCAGCACCAATCGAGAGAAAGCTTTCTTT. Translated: CASTNREKAFF.

This clonotype was seen ten or more times. This chain uses TRBV6-5 with TRBJ2-5; unclear D gene. Trimming shortened V by 0 bases and J by 1 base, and 9 bases separated the two germline ends. This CDR3 has 15 residues. Germline V gene lookup returns CDR1 MNHEY and CDR2 SVGAGI. CDR3 region: CASSYSRQFQETQYF. In nucleotides, the CDR3 is TGTGCCAGCAGTTACTCGCGGCAATTCCAAGAGACCCAGTACTTC.

The CDR3 region is CSVALSLQNTEAFF. For the CDR3, the DNA is TGCAGCGTTGCCCTCAGCCTTCAGAACACTGAAGCTTTCTTT. This chain links TRBV29-1 with TRBJ1-1, with unresolved D. This CDR3 is 14 amino acids long. CDR1 SQVTM and CDR2 ANQGSEA come from the germline V gene. V gave up 4 bases and J gave up 1 base, with 13 bases separating them.

This clonotype was detected ten times or more. The rearrangement links TRBV5-1 to TRBJ2-2, with D unresolved. V was clipped by 6 bases and J by 0 bases, with 9 bases between them. CDR1 and CDR2 from the germline V gene are SGHRS and YFSETQ. The CDR3 contains 14 residues. The DNA of the CDR3 is TGCGCCAGCAATTTCCGCGCGAACACCGGGGAGCTGTTTTTT. As protein: CASNFRANTGELFF.

The chain has TRBV11-2 and TRBJ2-7; possible D gene TRBD2, 6 bases. In germline, CDR1 is SGHAT, CDR2 FQNNGV. V was pared by 5 bases and J by 7 bases, with 24 bases between. CDR3 length: 16 amino acids. CDR3 DNA sequence: TGTGCCAGCAGCCCGGGGGTTGTGACGGGAGTGGGAGAGCAGTACTTC. This encodes CASSPGVVTGVGEQYF.

This clonotype was detected many times. The rearrangement uses TRBV28 and TRBJ2-7; 7 nucleotides line up with TRBD2. This CDR3 spans 15 amino acids. With 2 bases clipped from V and 4 bases from J, the junction kept 8 bases outside the gene matches. Germline V gene lookup returns CDR1 MDHEN and CDR2 SYDVKM. CDR3: CASSLRGGSIYEQYF. In nucleotides, the CDR3 is TGTGCCAGCAGTTTAAGGGGCGGGAGCATATACGAGCAGTACTTC.

This clonotype showed up just a few times. The DNA for the CDR3 is TGTGCCAGCAGCTTGGGACAGGTCTCCTACGAGCAGTACTTC. Protein: CASSLGQVSYEQYF. This chain uses TRBV11-2 with TRBJ2-7; 8 nucleotides match TRBD1. Germline CDR1 reads SGHAT; CDR2 reads FQNNGV. Trimming removed 3 bases from V and 0 bases from J; junction bases left unmatched: 1. The CDR3 runs to 14 residues.